The 23 T cell receptor beta chains below all came from one sample that was sequenced in a study of beta chain features in type 1 diabetes. No antigens are known for them. Every bit of the isolated RNA underwent reverse transcription, so sequencing read expressed TCRB transcripts. This table comes from immunoSEQ multiplex PCR, and its TCRdb copy is limited to in-frame clones, with some not included. The sample has over 120,000 clones; about 12% are singletons. Whole-study findings and limits: Type 1 diabetes patients had moderately but significantly shorter TCRB CDR3s in all four CD4+ subsets.

The sequencing input was central memory CD4+ T cells from blood. The receptor source for this set is a man younger than 35 with type 1 diabetes.

V usage is TRBV7-3 and J usage is TRBJ1-1, with D tentatively TRBD1 (5 bases). Germline assignment: CDR1 SGHTA and CDR2 FQGTGA. The CDR3 has 14 amino acids. Trimming removed 0 bases from V and 6 bases from J, with 11 bases in between. The DNA of the CDR3 is TGTGCCAGCAGCTTAACAGGGCAGGGCGCTGAAGCTTTCTTT. It encodes CASSLTGQGAEAFF.

The V call is TRBV18, the J call TRBJ1-1; D is unclear. Between the trimmed V and J ends, which lost 5 bases and 1 base, there was a span of 11 bases. The germline V gene encodes CDR1 KGHSH and CDR2 LQKENI. CDR3 length: 14 residues. For the CDR3, the DNA is TGTGCCAGCTCATCTATTTCGGGGAACACTGAAGCTTTCTTT. It translates to CASSSISGNTEAFF.

The sample holds many counts of this clone. The chain combines TRBV19 with TRBJ2-3; D call uncertain. Germline CDR1 LNHDA, CDR2 SQIVND (reference sequence). This CDR3 has 14 amino acids. With 0 bases removed from V and 4 bases from J, the gap between germline ends came to 8 bases. The CDR3: CASSIDSKADTQYF. CDR3 nucleotide sequence: TGTGCCAGTAGTATAGATAGTAAAGCAGATACGCAGTATTTT.

This clone was seen more than once but under ten times. The chain couples TRBV21-1 to TRBJ2-7. TRBV21-1 is classified as a pseudogene. The CDR3 loop spans 17 amino acids. CDR3: CASSKGRRTRSPYEQYF. The CDR3 DNA follows: TGTGCCAGCAGCAAAGGCCGTCGGACCCGGTCACCCTACGAGCAGTACTTC.

The chain carries TRBV28 and TRBJ2-6; D is possibly TRBD1 (5 bases). CDR1 MDHEN and CDR2 SYDVKM come from the germline V gene. The ends were cut back, 5 bases at V and 0 bases at J, with 14 bases in the middle. The CDR3 runs 17 residues. The chain's CDR3 is CASSLHGQNSGANVLTF. In DNA, the CDR3 is TGTGCCAGCAGTCTCCATGGACAAAACTCTGGGGCCAACGTCCTGACTTTC.

This clone was counted ten times or more. This chain joins TRBV7-9 and TRBJ2-7; D gene unclear. The CDR3 loop spans 12 amino acids. The germline CDR1 and CDR2 sequences are SEHNR and FQNEAQ (reference sequence). V dropped 0 bases and J dropped 4 bases, with 4 bases sitting between them. CDR3 sequence reads: CASSLAKYEQYF. The CDR3, as DNA: TGTGCCAGCAGCTTAGCGAAATACGAGCAGTACTTC.

V gene TRBV4-1 combines with J gene TRBJ1-5, with D uncertain. From germline, CDR1 is MGHRA and CDR2 YSYEKL. V was pared by 2 bases and J by 7 bases, with 18 bases between. This CDR3 is 16 amino acids long. CDR3: CASSQPPGEGGQPQHF. As DNA, the CDR3 is TGCGCCAGCAGCCAACCACCCGGGGAGGGAGGACAGCCCCAGCATTTT.

This clone turned up a few times. CDR3 sequence: CASSLAPGVNTGELFF. CDR3 coding DNA: TGCGCCAGCAGCTTGGCCCCCGGAGTTAACACCGGGGAGCTGTTTTTT. The gene calls are TRBV5-1 and TRBJ2-2; no definite D call. Germline values: CDR1 SGHRS, CDR2 YFSETQ. The CDR3 covers 16 residues. V lost 0 bases and J lost 2, with 11 bases in between.

The chain uses TRBV6-5 and TRBJ1-2, with D perhaps TRBD1 (6 bases). The CDR3 consists of 14 residues. Germline assignment: CDR1 MNHEY and CDR2 SVGAGI. The V end was cut by 6 bases, the J end by 2 bases, with 13 bases between. The CDR3 region has the DNA TGTGCCAGCAGGGTGACAGGCGTAAACTATGGCTACACCTTC. It is translated as CASRVTGVNYGYTF.

The table lists this clone with a few counts. The gene calls are TRBV27 and TRBJ2-4; 14 nucleotides line up with TRBD2. V was clipped by 5 bases and J by 9 bases; unmatched bases: 9. Germline loops: CDR1 MNHEY, CDR2 SMNVEV (reference sequence). The CDR3 is 16 residues long. The CDR3 nucleotides read TGTGCCAGCAGTACCCCGACTAGCGGGGGGGCCGGCATTCAGTACTTC. Protein: CASSTPTSGGAGIQYF.

This clone was counted between two and nine times. The V gene is TRBV10-2, the J gene TRBJ2-1; TRBD1 or TRBD2 may be the D gene (6 bases each). Trimming left V 2 bases short and J 4 bases short, with 18 bases between. Germline-derived CDR1 and CDR2 are WSHSY and SAAADI. This CDR3 has 17 amino acids. Here the CDR3 reads CASSEPRTGAEYNEQFF. CDR3 nucleotides: TGCGCCAGCAGTGAGCCACGGACGGGGGCGGAGTACAATGAGCAGTTCTTC.

This clone showed up just a few times. This chain uses TRBV14 with TRBJ1-1; weak D call: TRBD1 (6 bases). Germline V lookup: CDR1 SGHDN, CDR2 FVKESK. The CDR3 runs 14 residues. The V and J ends lost 4 bases and 10 bases respectively, with 19 bases between them. The chain's CDR3 is CASSRSRTEPGAFF. The CDR3 nucleotides read TGTGCCAGCAGCCGGTCCCGGACAGAGCCAGGAGCTTTCTTT.

V is TRBV4-2 and J is TRBJ2-1, with D hard to call. Germline CDR1 reads LGHNA; CDR2 reads YNFKEQ. V lost 5 bases and J lost 0, with 11 bases in between. The CDR3 consists of 15 residues. Here the CDR3 reads CASSSLADSYNEQFF. CDR3 sequence (DNA): TGTGCCAGCAGCTCCCTGGCGGACTCCTACAATGAGCAGTTCTTC.

This chain links TRBV27 with TRBJ2-3; possible D gene TRBD2, 5 bases. This CDR3 spans 14 amino acids. Trimming took 4 bases from V and 3 from J, leaving 11 bases between them. Germline lookup yields CDR1 MNHEY and CDR2 SMNVEV (reference sequence). The CDR3 nucleotides are TGTGCCAGCAGTTCTTACGGGAAAACAGATACGCAGTATTTT. Translated, it gives CASSSYGKTDTQYF.

This chain connects TRBV27 to TRBJ1-6; D unresolved. The CDR3 totals 16 residues. Germline V gives CDR1 MNHEY, CDR2 SMNVEV (reference sequence). Deletions cut 3 bases from V and 8 bases from J, with 17 bases between. The CDR3: CASSLSLALRDSPLHF. In DNA form, the CDR3 reads TGTGCCAGCAGTTTGTCCCTGGCTCTCCGGGATTCACCCCTCCACTTT.

This chain connects TRBV5-4 to TRBJ2-7; D not resolved. Between the trimmed V and J ends, which lost 0 bases and 7 bases, there was a span of 14 bases. Germline V gene lookup returns CDR1 SGHNT and CDR2 YYREEE (reference sequence). This CDR3 is 14 amino acids long. In DNA form, the CDR3 reads TGTGCCAGCAGCTTGGATTTGGCAGAAGCTGAGCAGTACTTC. It specifies CASSLDLAEAEQYF.

This clone was detected many times. V gene TRBV7-9 combines with J gene TRBJ2-3; TRBD2 matches at 7 bases. In germline, CDR1 is SEHNR, CDR2 FQNEAQ (reference sequence). V dropped 2 bases and J dropped 6; count of bases not matched to a gene: 5. The CDR3 is made up of 14 amino acids. Here the CDR3 reads CASSLRLAGDTQYF. In nucleotides, the CDR3 is TGTGCCAGCAGCTTACGACTAGCTGGTGATACGCAGTATTTT.

This clone turned up a few times. The rearrangement uses TRBV14 and TRBJ2-6; D is uncertain. Germline values: CDR1 SGHDN, CDR2 FVKESK. The CDR3 has 15 amino acids. V was pared by 1 base and J by 4 bases, with 8 bases between. The chain's CDR3 is CASSQVRGGANVLTF. The CDR3 nucleotides read TGTGCCAGCAGCCAAGTCCGAGGAGGGGCCAACGTCCTGACTTTC. Variable domain in full (rest from reference TRBV14 and TRBJ2-6): EAGVTQFPSHSVIEKGQTVTLRCDPISGHDNLYWYRRVMGKEIKFLLHFVKESKQDESGMPNNRFLAERTGGTYSTLKVQPAELEDSGVYFCASSQVRGGANVLTFGAGSRLTVL.

This clone has more than one count but fewer than ten. This rearrangement joins TRBV18 to TRBJ1-3; unclear D gene. V was trimmed by 6 bases and J by 0 bases, leaving 18 bases between them. The CDR3 extends over 17 amino acids. The V gene's germline CDR1 is KGHSH and CDR2 LQKENI. This chain's CDR3 is CASSPLQDGSSGNTIYF. The CDR3 region has the DNA TGTGCCAGCTCCCCTCTCCAGGACGGGAGCTCTGGAAACACCATATATTTT.

In its sample, this clone was seen a few times. The V and J genes are TRBV30 and TRBJ2-5, with D unresolved. CDR3 length equals 13 residues. The ends were cut back, 2 bases at V and 4 bases at J, with 11 bases in the middle. CDR1 is GTSNPN, CDR2 SVGIG, per germline (reference sequence). The CDR3 sequence: CAWSPPSGETQYF. For the CDR3, the DNA is TGTGCCTGGAGTCCCCCTTCGGGAGAGACCCAGTACTTC. Based on the CDR3 plus reference TRBV30 and TRBJ2-5, the full variable domain is SQTIHQWPATLVQPVGSPLSLECTVEGTSNPNLYWYRQAAGRGLQLLFYSVGIGQISSEVPQNLSASRPQDRQFILSSKKLLLSDSGFYLCAWSPPSGETQYFGPGTRLLVL.

This sequence joins TRBV5-1 and TRBJ1-1; D remains unclear. This CDR3 contains 14 residues. In germline, CDR1 is SGHRS, CDR2 YFSETQ. Trimming took off 3 bases at V and 3 bases at J, with 12 bases between the two ends. CDR3 in amino acids: CASSSGWGDTEAFF. CDR3 coding DNA: TGCGCCAGCAGCTCCGGCTGGGGTGACACTGAAGCTTTCTTT. Full variable domain (missing parts from reference TRBV5-1 and TRBJ1-1): KAGVTQTPRYLIKTRGQQVTLSCSPISGHRSVSWYQQTPGQGLQFLFEYFSETQRNKGNFPGRFSGRQFSNSRSEMNVSTLELGDSALYLCASSSGWGDTEAFFGQGTRLTVV.

This clone was detected ten times or more. This sequence joins TRBV9 and TRBJ1-5, with 7 bases aligning to TRBD1. Losses at the gene ends were 4 bases for V and 1 base for J; bases not matched to a gene: 2. The CDR3 runs 14 residues. Germline lookup yields CDR1 SGDLS and CDR2 YYNGEE. The CDR3: CASSSQGSNQPQHF. CDR3 coding DNA: TGTGCCAGCAGCTCACAGGGGAGCAATCAGCCCCAGCATTTT. Based on the CDR3 plus reference TRBV9 and TRBJ1-5, the full variable domain is DSGVTQTPKHLITATGQRVTLRCSPRSGDLSVYWYQQSLDQGLQFLIQYYNGEERAKGNILERFSAQQFPDLHSELNLSSLELGDSALYFCASSSQGSNQPQHFGDGTRLSIL.

This chain joins TRBV15 and TRBJ2-1; 9 bases line up with TRBD2. Germline values: CDR1 LNHNV, CDR2 YYDKDF (reference sequence). CDR3 length equals 15 residues. Trimming cost V 4 bases and J 12 bases; bases outside gene matches: 13. In nucleotides, the CDR3 is TGTGCCACCAGCACTGAAAGGACTAGCGATAACGGGCAGTTCTTC. This codes for CATSTERTSDNGQFF.